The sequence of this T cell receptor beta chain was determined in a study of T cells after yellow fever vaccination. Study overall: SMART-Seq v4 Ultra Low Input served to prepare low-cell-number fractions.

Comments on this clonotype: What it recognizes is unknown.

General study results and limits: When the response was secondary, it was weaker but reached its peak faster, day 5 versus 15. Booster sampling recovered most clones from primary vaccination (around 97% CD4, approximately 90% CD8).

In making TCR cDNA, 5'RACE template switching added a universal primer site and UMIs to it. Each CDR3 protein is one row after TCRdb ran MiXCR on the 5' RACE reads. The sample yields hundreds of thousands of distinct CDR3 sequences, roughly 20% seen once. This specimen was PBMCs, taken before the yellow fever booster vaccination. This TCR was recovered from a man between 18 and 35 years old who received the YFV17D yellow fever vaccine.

For the CDR3, the DNA is TGCAGCATCAGGGTCCACACTGAAGCTTTCTTT. Amino acid sequence: CSIRVHTEAFF. This sequence joins TRBV20-1 and TRBJ1-1, with D tentatively TRBD1 (5 bases). The CDR3 extends over 11 amino acids. Looked up from germline, CDR1 is DFQATT and CDR2 is SNEGSKA (reference sequence).